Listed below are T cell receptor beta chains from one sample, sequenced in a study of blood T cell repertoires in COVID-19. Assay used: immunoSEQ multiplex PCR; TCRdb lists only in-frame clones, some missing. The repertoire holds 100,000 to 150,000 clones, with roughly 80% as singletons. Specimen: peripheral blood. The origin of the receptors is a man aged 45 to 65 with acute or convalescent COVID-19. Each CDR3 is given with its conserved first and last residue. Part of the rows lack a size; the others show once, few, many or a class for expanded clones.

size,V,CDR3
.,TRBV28,CASRSGIRGTGETQYF
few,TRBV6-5,CASSSRLGQPQHF
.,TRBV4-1,CASSLSTRGGNSPLHF
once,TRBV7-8,CASSPKDRGSNEQFF
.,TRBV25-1,CASSEYRRAEAFF
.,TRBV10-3,CAISARTSGRGKETQYF
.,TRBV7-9,CASSEAVSSYEQYF
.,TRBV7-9,CASSSTGVGYTF
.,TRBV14,CASSQGLGYQETQYF
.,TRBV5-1,CASSLEPGSGYTF
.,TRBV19,CASSIGGGSGELFF
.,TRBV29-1,CCGQVANYGYTF
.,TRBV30,CAWSEARDTQYF
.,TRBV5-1,CASSLEPGTYEQYF
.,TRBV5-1,CASSRLGGTTDTQYF
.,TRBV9,CASSVESEGRSYNEQFF
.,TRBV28,CASSSSTGVYGYTF
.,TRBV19,CASSILAGAHNEQFF
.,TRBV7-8,CASSSGGTNYGYTF
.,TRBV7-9,CASSLVTYEQYF
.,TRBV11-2,CASSFFPGQGNEKLFF
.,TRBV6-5,CASSHLPGENTEAFF
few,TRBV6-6,CASSYPGQTNEKLFF
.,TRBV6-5,CASIDRSNSYNEQFF
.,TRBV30,CAWSGQGANGYTF
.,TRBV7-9,CASSWGLAGSTGNEQYF
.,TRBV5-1,CASSLAGQGHTEAFF
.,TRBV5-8,CASSLEGIETQYF
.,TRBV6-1,CASRETGNNQPQHF
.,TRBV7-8,CASSLVAGEANYGYTF
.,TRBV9,CASSETAGVETQYF
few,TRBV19,CASSILRGQGSTEAFF
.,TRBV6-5,CASRSDRVFYGYTF
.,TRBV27,CASTTTGGDEQYF
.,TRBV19,CASSMASGNNEQFF
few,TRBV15,CATSRDGLNEQFF
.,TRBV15,CATSRDRGASGNTIYF
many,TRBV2,CASSRGGQGARGYTF
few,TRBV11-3,CASSSTGWNYTF
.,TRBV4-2,CASSPGTATYGYTF
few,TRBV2,CASRTTAQPQHF
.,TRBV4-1,CASSPGLGAFF
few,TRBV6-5,CASRYQGVGNQPQHF
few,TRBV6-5,CASSYDSYGANVLTF
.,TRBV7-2,CASSRSGLVYEQYF
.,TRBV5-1,CASSLVVREGLNNEQFF
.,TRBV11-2,CASSLVRQHNSPLHF
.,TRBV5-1,CASSSTSGYNEQFF
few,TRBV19,CASSTTGTGGYGYTF
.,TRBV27,CASSSAGTGPNEKLFF
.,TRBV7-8,CASSLGTGTGGFTEAFF
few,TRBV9,CASSVGVDQETQYF
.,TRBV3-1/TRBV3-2,CASSHALAGGGSYEQYF
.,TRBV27,CASSLGGQGDEQYF
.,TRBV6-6,CASGGGGAETQYF